This T cell receptor beta chain was obtained from a study of cytomegalovirus exposure and HLA in healthy donors. PCR primers comprised 60 Vbeta and 13 Jbeta primers. Data came from immunoSEQ multiplex PCR; TCRdb stores just in-frame clones and leaves some out. The sample has about 180,000 clones; 80% to 90% are singletons. Study-wide results and limits: It was shown in a later analysis that HLA-associated TCR beta chains were more clonally expanded than other, equally common chains.

With regard to this clone: Its antigen is not identified.

The CDR3 runs to 16 residues. J lost 1 base, V lost 2 bases, and 4 bases had no gene match. Germline V gene lookup returns CDR1 SGDLS and CDR2 YYNGEE. The chain employs TRBV9 and TRBJ2-5, with TRBD2 matching 11 bases. The source of this sequence is a girl aged 2-10 years in good health and CMV-seropositive. Sequenced: PBMCs. CDR3 coding DNA: TGTGCCAGCAGCGTCGGACTAGCGGGTATCCAAGAGACCCAGTACTTC. Its protein is CASSVGLAGIQETQYF. Full variable domain (rest looked up from reference TRBV9 and TRBJ2-5): DSGVTQTPKHLITATGQRVTLRCSPRSGDLSVYWYQQSLDQGLQFLIQYYNGEERAKGNILERFSAQQFPDLHSELNLSSLELGDSALYFCASSVGLAGIQETQYFGPGTRLLVL.